Listed below are T cell receptor beta chains from one sample, sequenced in a study of blood T cell repertoires in COVID-19. The protocol was immunoSEQ multiplex PCR, while the TCRdb copy is restricted to in-frame clones and leaves out a portion. Of 55,000 to 70,000 clones listed, 70% to 90% are singletons. The source material was peripheral blood. These receptors all come from a woman in her forties or fifties with COVID-19, enrolled during active disease. CDR3s include the opening cysteine and the closing phenylalanine or tryptophan.

>TRBJ1-6|TRBV11-3
CASSLSAGTDNSPLHF
>TRBJ2-3|TRBV6-5
CASRWTSGRDTQYF
>TRBJ1-6|TRBV28
CARKNRAGYNSPLHF
>TRBJ2-5|TRBV7-9
CASSLAVALQETQYF
>TRBJ1-4|TRBV11-3
CASSRGGRTNEKLFF
>TRBJ2-2|TRBV6-5
CASTLGFPGELFF
>TRBJ2-3|TRBV27
CASSSEGISTDTQYF
>TRBJ2-2|TRBV24-1
CATSAVTGSGELFF
>TRBJ2-2|TRBV27
CASSLWASGWTGELFF
>TRBJ2-3|TRBV11-2
CASSVLVQSSDTQYF
>TRBJ2-7|TRBV5-1
CASSPRRSSYEQYF
>TRBJ2-3|TRBV2
CASSGGHTQYF
>TRBJ2-6|TRBV4-3
CASSQEGGSGANVLTF
>TRBJ1-4|TRBV11-3
CASSLLGGLSEKLFF
>TRBJ1-5|TRBV4-2
CASSQATGWNQPQHF
>TRBJ1-3|TRBV11-3
CASTFWANAPSAGNTIYF
>TRBJ2-7|TRBV28
CASSLGQTPYEQYF
>TRBJ1-1|TRBV27
CASSTWNGGTEAFF
>TRBJ2-7|TRBV7-2
CASSLGGGLYEQYF
>TRBJ2-1|TRBV9
CASSVGDTYNEQFF
>TRBJ2-1|TRBV6-5
CASSPGTAWGNEQFF